Listed here are 9 T cell receptor beta chains from one sample, sequenced in a study of metastatic and nonmetastatic thyroid tumors. None of the patients had undergone any treatment ahead of thyroid surgery. TCRdb called clones again from the PCR reads with MiXCR. The sample lists roughly 15,000 clones, around a quarter seen once, with less than 15% in the top ten. Material: adjacent normal tissue. These receptors all stem from a female donor with papillary thyroid cancer or a benign thyroid nodule (not recorded which). Some clones in this sample may be carry-over from other donors' samples.

This rearrangement joins TRBV20-1 to TRBJ2-3; 8 nucleotides align to TRBD2. Germline loops: CDR1 DFQATT, CDR2 SNEGSKA (reference sequence). The CDR3 is 15 amino acids. Trimming cost V 7 bases and J 5 bases; bases outside gene matches: 14. CDR3 in DNA: TGCAGTGTCCCCCTAGGAACTAGCGGAGGAGATACGCAGTATTTT. Residues: CSVPLGTSGGDTQYF.

V is TRBV20-1 and J is TRBJ2-3; D not resolved. Trimming took off 6 bases at V and 2 bases at J, with 15 bases between the two ends. The germline V gene encodes CDR1 DFQATT and CDR2 SNEGSKA (reference sequence). There are 14 residues in the CDR3. This CDR3 reads CSAHRRVPTDTQYF. As DNA, the CDR3 is TGCAGTGCCCACCGACGAGTCCCCACAGATACGCAGTATTTT.

This clone was counted once. The V call is TRBV7-6, the J call TRBJ1-1; 7 positions match TRBD1. The CDR3 is made up of 14 amino acids. The junction had 3 bases not matched to a gene; V was cut back by 5 bases and J by 0 bases. Germline values: CDR1 SGHVS, CDR2 FNYEAQ. In DNA form, the CDR3 reads TGTGCCAGCAGCCCGACAGGGTTGAACACTGAAGCTTTCTTT. Translation gives CASSPTGLNTEAFF.

This chain connects TRBV18 to TRBJ1-2; D ambiguous. Trimming removed 3 bases from V and 11 bases from J, with 19 bases in between. Germline CDR1 is KGHSH and CDR2 is LQKENI. The CDR3 spans 14 residues. CDR3 in DNA: TGTGCCAGCTCACCTGTCGAGGACCTCCTTCCTTACACCTTC. It codes for CASSPVEDLLPYTF.

The CDR3: CSNYEQYF. CDR3 DNA: TGCAGCAATTACGAGCAGTACTTC. This chain uses TRBV29-1 with TRBJ2-7; D gene uncertain. V dropped 8 bases and J dropped 4 bases, with 3 bases sitting between them. This CDR3 is 8 amino acids long. Germline loops: CDR1 SQVTM, CDR2 ANQGSEA.

The genes are TRBV18 and TRBJ2-7; D not certain. Germline V lookup: CDR1 KGHSH, CDR2 LQKENI. V was trimmed by 6 bases and J by 2 bases, leaving 14 bases between them. CDR3 length: 14 residues. The CDR3 DNA is TGTGCCAGCTCCCCCGATCTAGACACCTACGAGCAGTACTTC. Amino acids: CASSPDLDTYEQYF.

The V call is TRBV7-6, the J call TRBJ2-7, with a possible D match to TRBD2 (5 bases). The CDR3 extends over 13 amino acids. Between the trimmed V and J ends, which lost 9 bases and 5 bases, there was a span of 17 bases. Per germline, CDR1 SGHVS and CDR2 FNYEAQ. The DNA for the CDR3 is TGTGCCAGTAGTATTCGTAACGGGAACGAGCAGTACTTC. This gives the protein CASSIRNGNEQYF.

This chain links TRBV2 with TRBJ2-5; no firm D call. The CDR3 length is 14 residues. CDR1 is SNHLY and CDR2 is FYNNEI in the germline V gene. The V end lost 4 bases, the J end lost 1 base, and 10 bases lay between the germline ends. In nucleotides, the CDR3 is TGTGCCAGCAGTGGTCGGAGACTCCAAGAGACCCAGTACTTC. Translated: CASSGRRLQETQYF. Full variable domain (remainder filled in from reference TRBV2 and TRBJ2-5): EPEVTQTPSHQVTQMGQEVILRCVPISNHLYFYWYRQILGQKVEFLVSFYNNEISEKSEIFDDQFSVERPDGSNFTLKIRSTKLEDSAMYFCASSGRRLQETQYFGPGTRLLVL.

The chain recombines TRBV7-8 with TRBJ2-1; 8 bases are shared with TRBD1. J was trimmed by 2 bases and V by 6 bases; bases with no gene match: 6. Germline V gene lookup returns CDR1 SGHVS and CDR2 FQNEAQ. CDR3 length equals 15 residues. CDR3 region: CASRAGTGAYNEQFF. The CDR3 DNA is TGTGCCAGCAGGGCCGGGACAGGAGCCTACAATGAGCAGTTCTTC. The whole variable domain, remainder taken from reference TRBV7-8 and TRBJ2-1, is GAGVSQSPRYKVAKRGQDVALRCDPISGHVSLFWYQQALGQGPEFLTYFQNEAQLDKSGLPSDRFFAERPEGSVSTLKIQRTQQEDSAVYLCASRAGTGAYNEQFFGPGTRLTVL.